This TCR beta chain was sequenced during a study of cytomegalovirus exposure and HLA in healthy donors. On the study more broadly: Later, an analysis reported that the 120 or so validation repertoires had used the same platform as the roughly 700 first-cohort repertoires.

Sequenced by immunoSEQ multiplex PCR; TCRdb stores in-frame clones only, minus some. The sample yields some 170,000 clones, 86% seen once. Study results and limitations: High sensitivity and specificity were reportedly achieved when the classifier diagnosed cytomegalovirus status. The authors listed some 160 TCR beta chains as cytomegalovirus-associated. According to a subsequent analysis, TCR clusters identified in the first cohort showed a tendency to co-occur across the roughly 130 validation repertoires.

Worth noting for this clone: The target antigen is unknown.

The CDR3 totals 13 residues. The J segment lost 2 bases and the V segment lost 8 bases, leaving 4 bases of the junction unmatched. Per the germline V gene, CDR1 is LNHDA and CDR2 is SQIVND (reference sequence). The chain uses TRBV19 and TRBJ2-5; 8 bases align to TRBD1. Input material: PBMCs. This receptor was identified in a man younger than 30 in good health and CMV-seropositive. The CDR3 here is CASRRTGQETQYF. CDR3 bases: TGTGCCAGTCGTCGGACAGGGCAAGAGACCCAGTACTTC.